The present entry profiles one TCR beta chain with its context. The data were produced by immunoSEQ multiplex PCR, yet TCRdb's version contains in-frame clones alone and is incomplete. The table records roughly 66,000 clones, around 92% of them present only once. These data belong to a study of T cell changes during pregnancy in multiple sclerosis. The clonotype was recovered from a female donor with multiple sclerosis, enrolled in a pregnancy study. The sample was peripheral blood, taken in the first trimester of pregnancy.

CDR3 loop: CASSFGTSGRAWYNEQFF. The CDR3 coding sequence is TGTGCCAGCAGCTTCGGGACTAGCGGGAGGGCCTGGTACAATGAGCAGTTCTTC. The chain combines TRBV7-3 with TRBJ2-1; 16 bases fit TRBD2. Germline CDR1 SGHTA, CDR2 FQGTGA. The V and J ends lost 3 bases and 4 bases, in that order; junction bases with no gene match: 6. This CDR3 is built from 18 residues.